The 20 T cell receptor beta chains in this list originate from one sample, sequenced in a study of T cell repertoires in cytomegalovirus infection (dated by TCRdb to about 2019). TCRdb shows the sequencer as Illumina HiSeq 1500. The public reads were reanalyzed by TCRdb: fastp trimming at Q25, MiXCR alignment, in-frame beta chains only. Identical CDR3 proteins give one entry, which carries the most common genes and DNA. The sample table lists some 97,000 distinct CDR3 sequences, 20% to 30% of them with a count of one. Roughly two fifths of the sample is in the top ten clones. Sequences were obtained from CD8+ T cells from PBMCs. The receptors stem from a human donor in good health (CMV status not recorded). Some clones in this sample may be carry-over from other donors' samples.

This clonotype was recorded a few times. The CDR3 region is CASSVEGDLTMNSPLHF. Here the CDR3 DNA reads TGTGCCAGCAGCGTAGAGGGAGACCTCACTATGAATTCACCCCTCCACTTT. The chain carries TRBV9 and TRBJ1-6; D gene uncertain. This CDR3 contains 17 residues. Per the germline V gene, CDR1 is SGDLS and CDR2 is YYNGEE. Trimming shortened V by 0 bases and J by 7 bases, and 17 bases separated the two germline ends.

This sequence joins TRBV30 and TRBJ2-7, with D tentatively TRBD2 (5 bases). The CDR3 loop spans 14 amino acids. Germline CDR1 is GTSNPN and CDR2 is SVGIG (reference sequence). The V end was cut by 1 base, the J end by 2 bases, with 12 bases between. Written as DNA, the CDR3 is TGTGCCTGGAGTGGAGGGCAGCTTCCCTACGAGCAGTACTTC. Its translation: CAWSGGQLPYEQYF.

This CDR3 reads CATFQADWDTVGYNYGYTF. CDR3 DNA: TGTGCCACTTTCCAAGCTGACTGGGACACCGTGGGATATAACTATGGCTACACCTTC. The chain links TRBV19 to TRBJ1-2; a possible D gene is TRBD1 (6 bases). The CDR3 sequence is 19 residues long. Trimming took 10 bases from V and 1 from J, leaving 31 bases between them. CDR1 is LNHDA and CDR2 is SQIVND in the germline V gene (reference sequence).

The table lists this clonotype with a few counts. CDR3 bases: TGTGCCAGCAGTTTATCTGGACCCAAGGGAAATCAGCCCCAGCATTTT. The encoded protein is CASSLSGPKGNQPQHF. The chain employs TRBV27 and TRBJ1-5, with D unclear. V gave up 0 bases and J gave up 4 bases, with 13 bases separating them. This CDR3 contains 16 residues. Germline V gives CDR1 MNHEY, CDR2 SMNVEV (reference sequence).

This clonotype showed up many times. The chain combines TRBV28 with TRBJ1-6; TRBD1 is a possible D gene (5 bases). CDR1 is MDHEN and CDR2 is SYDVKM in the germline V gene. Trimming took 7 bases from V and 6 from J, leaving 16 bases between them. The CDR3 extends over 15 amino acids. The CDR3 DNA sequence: TGTGCCAGCATCACAAGGGCAGGGACTAATTCACCCCTCCACTTT. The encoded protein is CASITRAGTNSPLHF.

As DNA, the CDR3 is TGTGCCAGCAGTGGCGCAGGGGGCACTGAAGCTTTCTTT. It specifies CASSGAGGTEAFF. The chain uses TRBV27 and TRBJ1-1; TRBD1 matches at 7 bases. V shed 5 bases, J shed 4 bases, and the junction held 4 bases outside the gene matches. The CDR3 runs to 13 residues. Germline CDR1 is MNHEY and CDR2 is SMNVEV (reference sequence).

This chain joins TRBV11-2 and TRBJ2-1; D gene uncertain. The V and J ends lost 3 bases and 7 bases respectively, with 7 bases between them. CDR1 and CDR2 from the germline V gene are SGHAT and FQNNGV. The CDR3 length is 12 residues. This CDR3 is CASSFGLNEQFF. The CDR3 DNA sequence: TGTGCCAGCAGCTTCGGGCTGAATGAGCAGTTCTTC.

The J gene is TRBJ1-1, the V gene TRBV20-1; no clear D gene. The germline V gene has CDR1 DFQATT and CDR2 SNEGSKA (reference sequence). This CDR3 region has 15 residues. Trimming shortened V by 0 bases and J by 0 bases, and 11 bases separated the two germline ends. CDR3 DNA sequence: TGCAGTGCTAGAGATCGGCCGGCAGTGAACACTGAAGCTTTCTTT. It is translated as CSARDRPAVNTEAFF.

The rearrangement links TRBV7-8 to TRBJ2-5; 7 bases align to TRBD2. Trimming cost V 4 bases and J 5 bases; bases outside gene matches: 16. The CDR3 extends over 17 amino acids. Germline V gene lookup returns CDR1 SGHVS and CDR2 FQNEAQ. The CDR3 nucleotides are TGTGCCAGCAGCTCCACGTGGGGCCGGGAGACTAGCGAGACCCAGTACTTC. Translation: CASSSTWGRETSETQYF.

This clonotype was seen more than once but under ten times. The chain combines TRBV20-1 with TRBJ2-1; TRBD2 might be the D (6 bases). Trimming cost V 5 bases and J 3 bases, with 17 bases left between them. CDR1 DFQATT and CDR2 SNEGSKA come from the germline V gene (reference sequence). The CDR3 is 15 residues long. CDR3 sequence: CSAPPDSGDYNEQFF. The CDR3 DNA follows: TGCAGTGCTCCGCCCGATAGCGGAGACTACAATGAGCAGTTCTTC.

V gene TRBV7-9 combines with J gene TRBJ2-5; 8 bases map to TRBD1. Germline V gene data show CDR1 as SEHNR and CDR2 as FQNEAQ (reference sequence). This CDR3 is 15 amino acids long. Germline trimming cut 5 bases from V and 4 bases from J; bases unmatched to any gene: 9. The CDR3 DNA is TGTGCCAGCAGCCCCCAGACAGGGGCGGGAGAGACCCAGTACTTC. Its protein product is CASSPQTGAGETQYF.

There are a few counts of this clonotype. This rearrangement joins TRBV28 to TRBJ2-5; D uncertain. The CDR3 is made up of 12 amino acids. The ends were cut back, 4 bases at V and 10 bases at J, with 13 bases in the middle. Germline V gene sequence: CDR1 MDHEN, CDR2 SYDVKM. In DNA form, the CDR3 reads TGTGCCAGCAGTTGGGAAAAGACCCTCCAGTACTTC. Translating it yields CASSWEKTLQYF. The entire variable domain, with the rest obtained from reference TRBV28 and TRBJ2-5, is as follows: DVKVTQSSRYLVKRTGEKVFLECVQDMDHENMFWYRQDPGLGLRLIYFSYDVKMKEKGDIPEGYSVSREKKERFSLILESASTNQTSMYLCASSWEKTLQYFGPGTRLLVL.

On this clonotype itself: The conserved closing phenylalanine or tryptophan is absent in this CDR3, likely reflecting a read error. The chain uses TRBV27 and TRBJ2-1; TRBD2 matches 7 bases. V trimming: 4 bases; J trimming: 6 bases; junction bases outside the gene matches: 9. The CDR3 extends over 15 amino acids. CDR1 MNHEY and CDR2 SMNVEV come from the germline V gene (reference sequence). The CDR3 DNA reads TGTGCCAGCAGTTCTAGCGGAACTTCGGGCAATGAGCAGTTCATC. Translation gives CASSSSGTSGNEQFI.

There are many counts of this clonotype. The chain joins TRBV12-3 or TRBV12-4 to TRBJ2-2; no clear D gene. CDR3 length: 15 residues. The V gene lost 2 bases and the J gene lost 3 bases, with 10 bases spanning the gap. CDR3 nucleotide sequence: TGTGCCAGCAGTTTACGGCAGGACCACACCGGGGAGCTGTTTTTT. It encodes CASSLRQDHTGELFF.

CDR3 sequence (DNA): TGTGCCACCTGCGGGGGGGCCCTTGATGAGCAGTTCTTC. Amino acid sequence: CATCGGALDEQFF. The chain recombines TRBV6-2 or TRBV6-3 with TRBJ2-1, with 9 positions matching TRBD2. The CDR3 is 13 residues long. V lost 10 bases, J lost 8 bases, and 9 bases stayed unmatched. The germline V gene has CDR1 MNHEY and CDR2 SVGEGT.

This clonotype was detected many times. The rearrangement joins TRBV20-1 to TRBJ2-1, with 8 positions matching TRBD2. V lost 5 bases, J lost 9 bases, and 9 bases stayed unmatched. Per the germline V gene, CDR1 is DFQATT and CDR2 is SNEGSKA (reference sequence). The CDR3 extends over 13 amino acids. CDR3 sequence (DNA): TGCAGTGCTGACCGGACTAGCTCTAGTGAGCAGTTCTTC. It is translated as CSADRTSSSEQFF.

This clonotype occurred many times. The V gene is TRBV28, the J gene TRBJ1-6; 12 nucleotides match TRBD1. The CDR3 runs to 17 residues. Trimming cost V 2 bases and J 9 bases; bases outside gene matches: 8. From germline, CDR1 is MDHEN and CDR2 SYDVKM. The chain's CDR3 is CASSLQPGQGAGSPLHF. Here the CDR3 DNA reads TGTGCCAGCAGTTTACAACCGGGACAGGGGGCGGGTTCACCCCTCCACTTT.

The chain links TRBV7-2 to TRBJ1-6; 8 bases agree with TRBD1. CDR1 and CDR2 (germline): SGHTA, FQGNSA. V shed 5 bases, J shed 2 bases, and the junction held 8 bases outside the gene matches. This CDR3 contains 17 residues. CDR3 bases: TGTGCCAGCAGCCCAGACAGGGGACAGACCTATAATTCACCCCTCCACTTT. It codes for CASSPDRGQTYNSPLHF.

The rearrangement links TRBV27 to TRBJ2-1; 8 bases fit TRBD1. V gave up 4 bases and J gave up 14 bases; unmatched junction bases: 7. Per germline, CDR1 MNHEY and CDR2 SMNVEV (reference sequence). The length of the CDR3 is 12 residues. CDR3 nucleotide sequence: TGTGCCAGCAGTTCCGACAGGGGCAGGGAGTTCTTC. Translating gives CASSSDRGREFF.

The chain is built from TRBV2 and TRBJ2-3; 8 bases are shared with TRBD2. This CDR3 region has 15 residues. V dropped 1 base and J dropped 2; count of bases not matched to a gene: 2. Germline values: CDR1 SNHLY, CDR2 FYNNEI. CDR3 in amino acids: CASSEGAGVTDTQYF. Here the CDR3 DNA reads TGTGCCAGCAGTGAAGGAGCGGGGGTCACAGATACGCAGTATTTT.